This is a list of T cell receptor beta chains from one sample in a study of blood T cell repertoires in COVID-19. The repertoire was sequenced with immunoSEQ multiplex PCR; TCRdb's copy has only in-frame clones and lacks some. The sample lists around 210,000 clones; 70% to 90% were seen once. Sample: peripheral blood. Every receptor here comes from a man aged 45-65 years with COVID-19, enrolled during active disease. Each CDR3 is given with its conserved first and last residue. D genes are given only for firm matches. Some rows mark clone size as missing; the rest say once, few, many or name a class of expanded clone.

J gene,V gene,D gene,clone size,CDR3 DNA,CDR3 protein
TRBJ2-1,TRBV7-2,TRBD1,once,TGTGCCAGCAGCCCCCAACAAGGACAGGGCACCGGTGAGCAGTTCTTC,CASSPQQGQGTGEQFF
TRBJ1-5,TRBV6-5,NA,NA,TGTGCCAGCGGCCCAGTCAGCAATCAGCCCCAGCATTTT,CASGPVSNQPQHF
TRBJ2-6,TRBV11-2,NA,once,TGTGCCAGCAGCTTAGATCTGGCCGTCCTGACTTTC,CASSLDLAVLTF
TRBJ2-3,TRBV7-2,NA,NA,TGTGCCAGCAGCTTAGGGGCAGTCTCAGATACGCAGTATTTT,CASSLGAVSDTQYF
TRBJ1-6,TRBV6-5,TRBD1,NA,TGTGCCATCGAGACAGGGAATCATTCACCCCTCCACTTT,CAIETGNHSPLHF
TRBJ2-7,TRBV6-2/TRBV6-3,TRBD2,NA,TGTGCCAGCAGTTTTTCGGGGGGTCCCTACGAGCAGTACTTC,CASSFSGGPYEQYF
TRBJ1-6,TRBV13,NA,NA,TGTGCCAGCAGCCTCAGTAGGGGTAATTCACCCCTCCACTTT,CASSLSRGNSPLHF
TRBJ1-6,TRBV2,TRBD1,NA,TGTGCCAGCAGTAACCTACAGGGGAACCCAAATTCACCCCTCCACTTT,CASSNLQGNPNSPLHF
TRBJ2-7,TRBV5-4,TRBD1,once,TGTGCCAGCAGCCCTGGACAGGGTTTGTACGAGCAGTACTTC,CASSPGQGLYEQYF
TRBJ2-3,TRBV7-8,NA,NA,TGTGCCAGTCTGGATACCTCTAAGGTGGGGAGGACGCAGTATTTT,CASLDTSKVGRTQYF
TRBJ2-1,TRBV7-2,NA,NA,TGTGCCAGCAGCTTATCCGGCGGTGGGTACAATGAGCAGTTCTTC,CASSLSGGGYNEQFF
TRBJ1-1,TRBV5-1,NA,NA,TGCGCCAGCAGCTTGCGCGTCAGAACACTAGAAGCTTTCTTT,CASSLRVRTLEAFF
TRBJ1-5,TRBV7-9,TRBD1,NA,TGTGCCAGCAGCTCCTGGACAGGGACGTATAGCAATCAGCCCCAGCATTTT,CASSSWTGTYSNQPQHF
TRBJ2-2,TRBV18,TRBD1,NA,TGTGCCAGCTCATTGGGACAGGGTAACACCGGGGAGCTGTTTTTT,CASSLGQGNTGELFF
TRBJ1-1,TRBV28,TRBD1,NA,TGTGCCAGCAGCCACCGACAGGGGCCCCGGTACACTGAAGCTTTCTTT,CASSHRQGPRYTEAFF
TRBJ2-5,TRBV7-3,TRBD1,once,TGTGCCAGCAGCTTACTGCCCAAGGGACAGGGTCCCGCGTCCCAGTACTTC,CASSLLPKGQGPASQYF
TRBJ1-4,TRBV5-8,NA,NA,TGTGCCAGCAGCTTGCCACGAGTAGGCGGTGAAAAACTGTTTTTT,CASSLPRVGGEKLFF
TRBJ2-7,TRBV29-1,NA,NA,TGCAGCGCCAGGGACATAGAGCAGTACTTC,CSARDIEQYF
TRBJ2-7,TRBV4-1,NA,NA,TGCGCCAGCAGCCAAGAAGGGGCAGGGGCCATCACAAGGGGGGAGCAGTACTTC,CASSQEGAGAITRGEQYF
TRBJ1-1,TRBV30,NA,NA,TGTGCCTGGAGTCCCGGGGGACTGAACACTGAAGCTTTCTTT,CAWSPGGLNTEAFF
TRBJ2-5,TRBV7-2,TRBD1,NA,TGTGCCAGCAGCTACCCGGGACAGGGAGGGACCCAGTACTTC,CASSYPGQGGTQYF